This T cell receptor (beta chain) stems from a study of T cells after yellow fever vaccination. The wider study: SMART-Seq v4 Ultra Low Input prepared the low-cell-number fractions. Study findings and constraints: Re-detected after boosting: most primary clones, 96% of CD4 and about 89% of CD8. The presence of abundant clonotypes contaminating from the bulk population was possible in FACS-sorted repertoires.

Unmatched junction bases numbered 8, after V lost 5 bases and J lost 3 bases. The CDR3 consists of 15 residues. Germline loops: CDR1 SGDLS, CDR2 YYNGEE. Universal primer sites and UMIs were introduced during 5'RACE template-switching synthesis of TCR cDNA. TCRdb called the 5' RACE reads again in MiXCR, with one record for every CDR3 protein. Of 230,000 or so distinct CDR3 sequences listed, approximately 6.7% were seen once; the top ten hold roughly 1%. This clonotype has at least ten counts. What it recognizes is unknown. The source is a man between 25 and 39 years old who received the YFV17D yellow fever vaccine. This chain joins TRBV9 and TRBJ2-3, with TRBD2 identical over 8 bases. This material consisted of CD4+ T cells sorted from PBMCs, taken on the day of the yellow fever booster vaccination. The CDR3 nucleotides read TGTGCCAGCAGTGGAAGCGGGAGTCGTACAGATACGCAGTATTTT. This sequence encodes CASSGSGSRTDTQYF.